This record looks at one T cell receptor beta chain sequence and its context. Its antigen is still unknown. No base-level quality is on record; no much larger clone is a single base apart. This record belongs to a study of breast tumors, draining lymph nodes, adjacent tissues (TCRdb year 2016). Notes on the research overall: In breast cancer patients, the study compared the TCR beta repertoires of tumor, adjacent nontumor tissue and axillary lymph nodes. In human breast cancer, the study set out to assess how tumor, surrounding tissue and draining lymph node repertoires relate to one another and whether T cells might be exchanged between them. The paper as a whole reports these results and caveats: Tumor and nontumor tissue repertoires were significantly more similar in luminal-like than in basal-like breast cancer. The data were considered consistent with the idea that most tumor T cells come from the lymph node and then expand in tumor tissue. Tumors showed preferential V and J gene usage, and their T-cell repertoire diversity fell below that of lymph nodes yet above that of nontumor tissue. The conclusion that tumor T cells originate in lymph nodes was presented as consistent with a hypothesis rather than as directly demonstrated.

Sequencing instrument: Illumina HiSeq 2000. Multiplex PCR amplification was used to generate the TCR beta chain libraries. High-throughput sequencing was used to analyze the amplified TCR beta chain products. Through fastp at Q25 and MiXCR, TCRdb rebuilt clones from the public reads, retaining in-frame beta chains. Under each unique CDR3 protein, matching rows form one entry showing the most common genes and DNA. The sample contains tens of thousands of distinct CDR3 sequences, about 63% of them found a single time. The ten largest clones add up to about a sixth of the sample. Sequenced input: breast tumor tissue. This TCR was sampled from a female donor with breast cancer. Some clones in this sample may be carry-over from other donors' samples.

The CDR3 reads as follows: CASTPAGGAPNEKLFF. The DNA sequence reads TGTGCCAGCACCCCGGCGGGGGGTGCGCCTAATGAAAAACTGTTTTTT. The chain was built from TRBV7-9 and TRBJ1-4; TRBD1 is a possible D gene, resting on 5 matching bases. The CDR3, from cysteine to phenylalanine, totals 16 residues. The read is trimmed to its CDR3 DNA, 48 bases read in frame from base 1. Trimming removed 7 bases from V and 3 bases from J, leaving 18 bases between the germline ends. CDR1 and CDR2 are read off the germline V gene (reference sequence) as SEHNR and FQNEAQ.